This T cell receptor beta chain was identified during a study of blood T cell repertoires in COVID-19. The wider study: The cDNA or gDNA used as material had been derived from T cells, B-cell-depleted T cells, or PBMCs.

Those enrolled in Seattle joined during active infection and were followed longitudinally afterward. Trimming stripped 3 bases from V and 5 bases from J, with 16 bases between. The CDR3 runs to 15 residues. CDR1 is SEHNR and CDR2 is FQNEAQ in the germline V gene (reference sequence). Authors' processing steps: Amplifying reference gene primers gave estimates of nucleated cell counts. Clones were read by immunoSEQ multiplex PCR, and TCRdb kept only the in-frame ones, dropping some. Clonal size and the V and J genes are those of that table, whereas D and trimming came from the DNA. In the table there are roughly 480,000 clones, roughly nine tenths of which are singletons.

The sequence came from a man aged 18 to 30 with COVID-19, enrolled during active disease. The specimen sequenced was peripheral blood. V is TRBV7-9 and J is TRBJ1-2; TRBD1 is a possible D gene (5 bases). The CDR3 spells CASSLSVPQGYGYTF. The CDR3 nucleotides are TGTGCCAGCAGCTTGTCTGTCCCCCAGGGTTATGGCTACACCTTC.